This T cell receptor beta chain was captured in a study of T cells in narcolepsy. As for the study in general: Enrolled donors included narcolepsy type 1 or type 2 patients and healthy controls.

Study-level points and caveats: Autoreactive clone sequences were missing from some blood memory CD4+ repertoires.

CDR1 is SQVTM, CDR2 ANQGSEA, per germline. The CDR3 consists of 9 residues. For this clone: Its antigen is currently unknown. Relative to the germline gene, one junction end is altered; a read error may explain this.

This table comes from immunoSEQ multiplex PCR, and its TCRdb copy is limited to in-frame clones, with some not included. The top ten hold roughly 1% of the sample, which has some 30,000 clones, approximately 80% seen once. V gene TRBV29-1 combines with J gene TRBJ1-2, with D maybe TRBD1 (5 bases). This TCR was recovered from a human donor in good health. Sequenced material: memory (CD45RA-) CD4+ T cells from blood. The CDR3 region is CSVGGAEDF. CDR3 in DNA: TGCAGCGTTGGAGGGGCGGAAGACTTC. Supplemented by reference TRBV29-1 and TRBJ1-2, the full variable domain reads SAVISQKPSRDICQRGTSLTIQCQVDSQVTMMFWYRQQPGQSLTLIATANQGSEATYESGFVIDKFPISRPNLTFSTLTVSNMSPEDSSIYLCSVGGAEDFGSGTRLTVV.